These T cell receptor beta chains were read from a single sample in a study of blood T cell repertoires in COVID-19. Clones were read by immunoSEQ multiplex PCR, and TCRdb kept only the in-frame ones, dropping some. Of 200,000 to 250,000 clones in the sample, around 90% are singletons; the top ten hold over 0.75%. Sequences were obtained from peripheral blood. The receptors shown here come from a man aged 55 to 70 with COVID-19, enrolled during active disease. Both conserved end residues are part of each CDR3. Fields, in order: V gene, J gene, CDR3 protein.

>TRBV3-1/TRBV3-2|TRBJ2-3
CASSQVGTSGGPTDTQYF
>TRBV5-1|TRBJ1-2
CASSFRDNYGYTF
>TRBV24-1|TRBJ1-2
CATSDPHYTYGYTF
>TRBV5-6|TRBJ2-1
CASSLLAGGLKLIDEQFF
>TRBV5-1|TRBJ2-7
CASSLATSRGEQYF
>TRBV20-1|TRBJ2-7
CSASFGQYEQYF
>TRBV7-2|TRBJ1-1
CASSSMGGVNTEAFF
>TRBV6-5|TRBJ1-5
CASSPQTGLGQPQHF
>TRBV7-9|TRBJ1-3
CATLGGRGSGNTIYF
>TRBV16|TRBJ1-2
CASSQRTGGLYGYTF
>TRBV27|TRBJ1-5
CASSLSGLQPQHF
>TRBV5-1|TRBJ2-1
CASSLGERGTGAAVLYNEQFF
>TRBV21-1|TRBJ1-1
CASSPPREMNTEAFF
>TRBV29-1|TRBJ2-1
CSVASVTSRVASYNEQFF
>TRBV6-5|TRBJ1-4
CASSYSGTGDEKLFF
>TRBV6-2/TRBV6-3|TRBJ1-5
CASSYSGLRLNSNQPQHF
>TRBV19|TRBJ2-2
CASTQRGPNTGELFF
>TRBV4-2|TRBJ1-5
CASSQDIRQGRNQPQHF
>TRBV3-1/TRBV3-2|TRBJ2-1
CASSQGWGGSYNEQFF
>TRBV11-1|TRBJ2-7
CASSQQGPYEQYF
>TRBV18|TRBJ2-2
CASSPRGGSESTGELFF
>TRBV19|TRBJ1-1
CASSMVGGGTEAFF
>TRBV5-4|TRBJ1-3
CASSLGLNSGNTIYF
>TRBV10-1|TRBJ2-7
CASSEGSRKNYEQYF
>TRBV20-1|TRBJ2-7
CSAPRTSRQYF
>TRBV3-1/TRBV3-2|TRBJ1-2
CASSVRGAMRGYTF
>TRBV7-9|TRBJ1-5
CASSFAGGNQPQHF
>TRBV11-2|TRBJ1-6
CASSLNLALDSPLHF